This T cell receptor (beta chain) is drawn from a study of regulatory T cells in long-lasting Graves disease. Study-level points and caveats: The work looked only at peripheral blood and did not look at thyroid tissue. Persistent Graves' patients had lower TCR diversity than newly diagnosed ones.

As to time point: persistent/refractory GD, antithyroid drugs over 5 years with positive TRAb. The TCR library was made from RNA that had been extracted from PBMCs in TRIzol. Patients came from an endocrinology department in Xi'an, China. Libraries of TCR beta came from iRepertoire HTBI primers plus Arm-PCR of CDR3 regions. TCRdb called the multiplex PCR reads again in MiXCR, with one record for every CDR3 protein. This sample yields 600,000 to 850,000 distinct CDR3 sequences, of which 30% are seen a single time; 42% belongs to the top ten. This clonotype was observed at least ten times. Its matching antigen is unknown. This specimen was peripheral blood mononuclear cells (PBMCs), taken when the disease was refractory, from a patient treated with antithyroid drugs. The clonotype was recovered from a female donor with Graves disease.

The chain's CDR3 is CASSPDGGASEAFF. DNA for the CDR3: TGTGCCAGCAGCCCCGACGGGGGTGCATCTGAAGCTTTCTTT. The V call is TRBV28, the J call TRBJ1-1, with D tentatively TRBD1 (5 bases). CDR3 size: 14 residues. Per germline, CDR1 MDHEN and CDR2 SYDVKM. V lost 6 bases and J 6 bases, leaving 17 bases between the germline ends. The full variable domain, rest sourced from reference TRBV28 and TRBJ1-1, is DVKVTQSSRYLVKRTGEKVFLECVQDMDHENMFWYRQDPGLGLRLIYFSYDVKMKEKGDIPEGYSVSREKKERFSLILESASTNQTSMYLCASSPDGGASEAFFGQGTRLTVV.